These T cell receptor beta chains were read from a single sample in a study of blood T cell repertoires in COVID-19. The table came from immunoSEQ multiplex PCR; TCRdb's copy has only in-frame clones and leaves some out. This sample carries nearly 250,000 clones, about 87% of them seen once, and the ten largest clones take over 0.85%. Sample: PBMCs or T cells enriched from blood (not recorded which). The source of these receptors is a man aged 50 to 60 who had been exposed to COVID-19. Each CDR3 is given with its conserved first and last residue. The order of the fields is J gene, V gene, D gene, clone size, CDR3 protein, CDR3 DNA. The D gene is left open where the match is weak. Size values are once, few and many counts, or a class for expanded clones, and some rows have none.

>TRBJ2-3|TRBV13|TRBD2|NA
CASSLGLAASTDTQYF
TGTGCCAGCAGCTTGGGACTAGCGGCTAGCACAGATACGCAGTATTTT
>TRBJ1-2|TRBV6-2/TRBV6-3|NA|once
CASSYLAGGYGYTF
TGTGCCAGCAGTTACCTGGCGGGGGGCTATGGCTACACCTTC
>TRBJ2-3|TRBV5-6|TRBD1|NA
CASSLGTGAPTQYF
TGTGCCAGCAGCTTGGGGACAGGGGCCCCTACGCAGTATTTT
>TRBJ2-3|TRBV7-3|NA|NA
CASRNAGSPPDTQYF
TGTGCCAGCAGGAATGCGGGATCCCCTCCAGATACGCAGTATTTT
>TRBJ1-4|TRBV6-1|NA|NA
CASSELSRGALGEKLFF
TGTGCCAGCAGTGAATTGAGCAGGGGAGCCTTGGGTGAAAAACTGTTTTTT
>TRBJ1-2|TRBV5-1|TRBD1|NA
CASSPTGEPNYGYTF
TGCGCCAGCAGCCCGACAGGGGAACCTAACTATGGCTACACCTTC
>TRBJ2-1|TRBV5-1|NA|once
CASSLIPGDNEQFF
TGCGCCAGCAGCTTGATCCCGGGGGACAATGAGCAGTTCTTC
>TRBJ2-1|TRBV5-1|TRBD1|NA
CASSPYPLTGGASNEQFF
TGCGCCAGCAGCCCCTACCCCCTCACAGGGGGCGCGTCCAATGAGCAGTTCTTC
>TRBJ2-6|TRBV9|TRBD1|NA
CASSTRDSAGANVLTF
TGTGCCAGCAGCACTAGGGACAGCGCTGGGGCCAACGTCCTGACTTTC
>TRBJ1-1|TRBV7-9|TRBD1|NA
CASSRGQEFAEAFF
TGTGCCAGCAGCCGAGGACAGGAATTCGCTGAAGCTTTCTTT
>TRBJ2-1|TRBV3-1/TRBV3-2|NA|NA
CASSQDSLVYNEQFF
TGTGCCAGCAGCCAAGATAGCCTAGTTTACAATGAGCAGTTCTTC
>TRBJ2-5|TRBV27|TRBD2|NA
CASSPGLAGETQYF
TGTGCCAGCAGTCCGGGACTAGCAGGCGAGACCCAGTACTTC
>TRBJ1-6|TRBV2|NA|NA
CASRLRSSYNSPLHF
TGTGCCAGCAGGCTGCGGAGCTCCTATAATTCACCCCTCCACTTT
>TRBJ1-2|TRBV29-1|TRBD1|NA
CSVDTQGTYGYTF
TGCAGCGTTGATACACAGGGGACGTATGGCTACACCTTC
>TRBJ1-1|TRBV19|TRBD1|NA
CASSSQQGVTEAFF
TGTGCCAGTAGTTCACAACAGGGGGTGACTGAAGCTTTCTTT
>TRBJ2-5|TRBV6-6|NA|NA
CASSGFGVITETQYF
TGTGCCAGCAGTGGTTTCGGGGTAATCACTGAGACCCAGTACTTC
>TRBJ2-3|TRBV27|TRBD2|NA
CASSWSSGAGGTQYF
TGTGCCAGCAGTTGGTCTAGCGGGGCTGGGGGTACGCAGTATTTT
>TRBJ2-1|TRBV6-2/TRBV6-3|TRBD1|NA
CASSRLGQGSEQFF
TGTGCCAGCAGCCGTTTGGGACAGGGGAGTGAGCAGTTCTTC
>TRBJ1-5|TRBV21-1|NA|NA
CASLGRTAPRYSNQPQHF
TGTGCCAGCTTAGGTAGGACAGCGCCTCGTTATAGCAATCAGCCCCAGCATTTT
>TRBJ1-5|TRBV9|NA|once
CASSVGAGPFNQPQHF
TGTGCCAGCAGCGTAGGTGCAGGGCCATTCAATCAGCCCCAGCATTTT
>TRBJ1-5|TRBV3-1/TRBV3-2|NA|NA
CASSRRPDQPQHF
TGTGCCAGCAGCCGGAGACCAGATCAGCCCCAGCATTTT
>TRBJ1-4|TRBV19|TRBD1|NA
CASSWDRNEKLFF
TGTGCCAGTAGTTGGGACAGGAATGAAAAACTGTTTTTT
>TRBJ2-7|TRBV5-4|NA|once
CASSPPQSYEQYF
TGTGCCAGCAGCCCGCCGCAGTCGTACGAGCAGTACTTC
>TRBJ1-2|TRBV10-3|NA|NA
CAISRTGNYGYTF
TGTGCCATCAGTCGGACGGGGAACTATGGCTACACCTTC
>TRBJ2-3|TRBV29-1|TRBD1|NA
CSVVGTGDTHRTDTQYF
TGCAGCGTTGTCGGCACAGGGGATACCCACCGCACAGATACGCAGTATTTT
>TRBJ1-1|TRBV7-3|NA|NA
CASSSNMNTEAFF
TGTGCCAGCAGCTCCAACATGAACACTGAAGCTTTCTTT
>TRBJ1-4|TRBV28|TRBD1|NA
CASRGTGSFGIEKLFF
TGTGCCAGCAGGGGGACAGGATCCTTCGGGATCGAAAAACTGTTTTTT
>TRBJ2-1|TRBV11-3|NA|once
CASSPGLYNEQFF
TGTGCCAGCAGCCCCGGACTTTACAATGAGCAGTTCTTC
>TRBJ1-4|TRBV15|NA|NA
CATSRVPLISGASGEKLFF
TGTGCCACCAGCAGAGTCCCCCTAATTTCAGGGGCAAGTGGTGAAAAACTGTTTTTT
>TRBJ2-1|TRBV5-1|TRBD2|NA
CASSFELAVNEQFF
TGCGCCAGCAGCTTTGAGCTAGCGGTCAATGAGCAGTTCTTC
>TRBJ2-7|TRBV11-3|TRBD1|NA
CASSIGTGALYEQYF
TGTGCCAGCAGCATCGGGACAGGGGCTTTATACGAGCAGTACTTC
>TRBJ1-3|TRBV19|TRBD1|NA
CASSRTGSGNTIYF
TGTGCCAGTAGTAGGACAGGGTCCGGAAACACCATATATTTT
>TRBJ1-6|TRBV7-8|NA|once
CASSLAVGARGTVPLHF
TGTGCCAGCAGCTTAGCTGTGGGGGCGCGAGGAACGGTGCCCCTCCACTTT
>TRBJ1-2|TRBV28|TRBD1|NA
CASSGTGRLRGYTF
TGTGCCAGCAGTGGGACAGGGAGGCTGCGTGGCTACACCTTC
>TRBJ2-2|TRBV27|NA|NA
CASSLSRVSGELFF
TGTGCCAGCAGTTTATCGAGGGTTTCCGGGGAGCTGTTTTTT
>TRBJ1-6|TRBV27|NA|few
CASRAQGKANSPLHF
TGTGCCAGCAGGGCACAGGGAAAGGCTAATTCACCCCTCCACTTT
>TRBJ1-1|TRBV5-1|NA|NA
CASSLDVGYTKAFF
TGCGCCAGCAGCTTGGACGTCGGGTACACTAAAGCTTTCTTT
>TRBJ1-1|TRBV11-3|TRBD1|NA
CASSYRGHGTEAFF
TGTGCCAGCAGCTACAGGGGGCATGGTACTGAAGCTTTCTTT
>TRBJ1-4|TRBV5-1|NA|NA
CASSQQHAGGEKLFF
TGCGCCAGCAGCCAACAGCACGCGGGGGGTGAAAAACTGTTTTTT
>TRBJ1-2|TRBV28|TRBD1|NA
CASSVYRGLGYTF
TGTGCCAGCAGTGTGTACAGGGGGCTCGGCTACACCTTC
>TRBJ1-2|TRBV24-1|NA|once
CATQGPGVYGYTF
TGTGCCACTCAAGGCCCAGGGGTCTATGGCTACACCTTC
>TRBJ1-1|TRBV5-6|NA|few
CASSLELNTEAFF
TGTGCCAGCAGCTTGGAGCTTAACACTGAAGCTTTCTTT